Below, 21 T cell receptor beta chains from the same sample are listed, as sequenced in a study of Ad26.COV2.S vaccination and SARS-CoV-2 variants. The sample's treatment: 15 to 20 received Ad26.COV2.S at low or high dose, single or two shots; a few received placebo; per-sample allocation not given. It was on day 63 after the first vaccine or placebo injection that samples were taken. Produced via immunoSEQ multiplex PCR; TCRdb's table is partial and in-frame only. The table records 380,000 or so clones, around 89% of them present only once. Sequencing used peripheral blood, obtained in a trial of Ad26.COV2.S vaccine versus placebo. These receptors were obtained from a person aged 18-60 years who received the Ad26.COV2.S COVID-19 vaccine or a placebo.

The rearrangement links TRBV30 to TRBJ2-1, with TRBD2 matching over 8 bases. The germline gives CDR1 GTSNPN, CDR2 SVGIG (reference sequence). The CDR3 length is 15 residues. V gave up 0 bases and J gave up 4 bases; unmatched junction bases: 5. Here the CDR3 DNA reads TGTGCCTGGAGTGTACGCGGGAGGCCTTACAATGAGCAGTTCTTC. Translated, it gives CAWSVRGRPYNEQFF.

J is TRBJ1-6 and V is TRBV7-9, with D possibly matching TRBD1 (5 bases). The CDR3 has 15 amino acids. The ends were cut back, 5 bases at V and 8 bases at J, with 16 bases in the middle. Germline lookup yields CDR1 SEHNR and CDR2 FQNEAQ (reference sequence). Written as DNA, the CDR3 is TGTGCCAGCAGCCCAAGGCAGGGAGGGGATTCACCCCTCCACTTT. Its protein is CASSPRQGGDSPLHF.

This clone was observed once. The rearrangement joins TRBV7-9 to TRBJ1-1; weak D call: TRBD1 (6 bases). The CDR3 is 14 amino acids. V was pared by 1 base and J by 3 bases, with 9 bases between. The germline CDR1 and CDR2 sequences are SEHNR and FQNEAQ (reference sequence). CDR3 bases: TGTGCCAGCAGCTTAGGCACAGGGTACACTGAAGCTTTCTTT. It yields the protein CASSLGTGYTEAFF.

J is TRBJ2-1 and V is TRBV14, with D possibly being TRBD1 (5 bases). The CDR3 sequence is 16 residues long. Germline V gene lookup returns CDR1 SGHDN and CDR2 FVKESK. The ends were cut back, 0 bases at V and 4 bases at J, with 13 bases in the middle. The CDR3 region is CASSQEGESLYNEQFF. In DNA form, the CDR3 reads TGTGCCAGCAGCCAAGAAGGGGAATCTCTTTACAATGAGCAGTTCTTC. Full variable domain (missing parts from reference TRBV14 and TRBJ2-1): EAGVTQFPSHSVIEKGQTVTLRCDPISGHDNLYWYRRVMGKEIKFLLHFVKESKQDESGMPNNRFLAERTGGTYSTLKVQPAELEDSGVYFCASSQEGESLYNEQFFGPGTRLTVL.

The CDR3 region is CASRPRLAGNIQYF. In nucleotides, the CDR3 is TGTGCCAGCAGACCTCGACTAGCGGGAAACATTCAGTACTTC. The chain recombines TRBV28 with TRBJ2-4; TRBD2 agrees at 10 bases. The germline gives CDR1 MDHEN, CDR2 SYDVKM. V lost 6 bases, J lost 6 bases, and 5 bases stayed unmatched. The CDR3 is 14 residues long.

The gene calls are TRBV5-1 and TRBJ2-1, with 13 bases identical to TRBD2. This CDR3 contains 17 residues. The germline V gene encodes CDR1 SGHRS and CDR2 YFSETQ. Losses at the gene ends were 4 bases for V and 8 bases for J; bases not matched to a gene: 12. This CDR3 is CASSIELAGGPGDEQFF. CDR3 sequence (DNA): TGCGCCAGCAGCATCGAACTAGCGGGAGGGCCAGGCGATGAGCAGTTCTTC.

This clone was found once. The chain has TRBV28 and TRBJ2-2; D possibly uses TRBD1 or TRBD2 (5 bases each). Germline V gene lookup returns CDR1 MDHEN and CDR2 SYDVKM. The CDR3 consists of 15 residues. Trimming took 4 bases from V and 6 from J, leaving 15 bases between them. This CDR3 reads CASSSQGSGAGELFF. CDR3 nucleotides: TGTGCCAGCAGTTCGCAGGGAAGCGGTGCCGGGGAGCTGTTTTTT.

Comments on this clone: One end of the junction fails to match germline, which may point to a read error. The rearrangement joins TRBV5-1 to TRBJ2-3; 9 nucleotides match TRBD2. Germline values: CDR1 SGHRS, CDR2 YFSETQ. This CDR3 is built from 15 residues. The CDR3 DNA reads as TGCGCCAGCAACGTGGCGGGAGGGCCAACAGGTACGCAGTATTTT. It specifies CASNVAGGPTGTQYF.

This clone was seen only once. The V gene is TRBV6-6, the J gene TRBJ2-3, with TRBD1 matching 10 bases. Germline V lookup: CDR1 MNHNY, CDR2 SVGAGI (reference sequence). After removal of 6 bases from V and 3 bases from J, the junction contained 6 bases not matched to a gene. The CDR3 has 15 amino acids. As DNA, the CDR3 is TGTGCCAGCAGGAACGGACAGGGGGGGACAGATACGCAGTATTTT. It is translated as CASRNGQGGTDTQYF.

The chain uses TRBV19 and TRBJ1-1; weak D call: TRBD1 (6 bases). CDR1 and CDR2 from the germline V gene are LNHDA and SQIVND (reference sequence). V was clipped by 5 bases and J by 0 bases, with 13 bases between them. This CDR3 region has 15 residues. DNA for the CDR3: TGTGCCAGTAGTGAAGGACAGCGGATGAACACTGAAGCTTTCTTT. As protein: CASSEGQRMNTEAFF.

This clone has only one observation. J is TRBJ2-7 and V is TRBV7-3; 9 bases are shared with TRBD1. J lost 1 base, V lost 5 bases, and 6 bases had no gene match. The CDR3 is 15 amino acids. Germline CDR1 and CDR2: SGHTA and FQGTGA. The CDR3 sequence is CASSPTGGWSYEQYF. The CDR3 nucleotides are TGTGCCAGCAGCCCAACAGGGGGCTGGTCCTACGAGCAGTACTTC. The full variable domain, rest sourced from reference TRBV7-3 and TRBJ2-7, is GAGVSQTPSNKVTEKGKYVELRCDPISGHTALYWYRQSLGQGPEFLIYFQGTGAADDSGLPNDRFFAVRPEGSVSTLKIQRTERGDSAVYLCASSPTGGWSYEQYFGPGTRLTVT.

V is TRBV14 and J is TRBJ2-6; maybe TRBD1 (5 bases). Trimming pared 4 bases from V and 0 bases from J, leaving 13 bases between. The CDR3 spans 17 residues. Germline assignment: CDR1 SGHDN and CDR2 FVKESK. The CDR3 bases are TGTGCCAGCAGCCCACATCGCAGGGCCTCTGGGGCCAACGTCCTGACTTTC. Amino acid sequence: CASSPHRRASGANVLTF. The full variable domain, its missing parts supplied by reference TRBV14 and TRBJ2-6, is EAGVTQFPSHSVIEKGQTVTLRCDPISGHDNLYWYRRVMGKEIKFLLHFVKESKQDESGMPNNRFLAERTGGTYSTLKVQPAELEDSGVYFCASSPHRRASGANVLTFGAGSRLTVL.

In DNA, the CDR3 is TGTGCCATCAGTGAAGGTCAGAGCTTCGGTACGCAGTATTTT. This codes for CAISEGQSFGTQYF. The V and J genes are TRBV10-3 and TRBJ2-3; D is unresolved. V was pared by 3 bases and J by 8 bases, with 15 bases between. The germline V gene has CDR1 ENHRY and CDR2 SYGVKD. The CDR3 has 14 amino acids.

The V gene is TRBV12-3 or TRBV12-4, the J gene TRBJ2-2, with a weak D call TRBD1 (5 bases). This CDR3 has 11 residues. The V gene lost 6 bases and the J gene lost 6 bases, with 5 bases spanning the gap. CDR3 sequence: CASRGAGELFF. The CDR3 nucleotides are TGTGCCAGCAGAGGGGCCGGGGAGCTGTTTTTT.

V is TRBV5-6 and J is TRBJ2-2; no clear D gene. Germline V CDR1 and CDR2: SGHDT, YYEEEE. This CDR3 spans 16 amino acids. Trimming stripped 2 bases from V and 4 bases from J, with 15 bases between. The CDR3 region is CASSFMSGLGTGELFF. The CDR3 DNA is TGTGCCAGCAGCTTTATGTCCGGGTTGGGCACCGGGGAGCTGTTTTTT. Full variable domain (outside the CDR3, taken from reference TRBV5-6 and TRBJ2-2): DAGVTQSPTHLIKTRGQQVTLRCSPKSGHDTVSWYQQALGQGPQFIFQYYEEEERQRGNFPDRFSGHQFPNYSSELNVNALLLGDSALYLCASSFMSGLGTGELFFGEGSRLTVL.

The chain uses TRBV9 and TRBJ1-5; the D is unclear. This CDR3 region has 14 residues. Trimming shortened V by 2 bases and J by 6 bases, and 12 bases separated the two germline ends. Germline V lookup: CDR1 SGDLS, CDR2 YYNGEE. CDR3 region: CASSVGGIGQPQHF. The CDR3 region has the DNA TGTGCCAGCAGCGTTGGCGGAATCGGTCAGCCCCAGCATTTT.

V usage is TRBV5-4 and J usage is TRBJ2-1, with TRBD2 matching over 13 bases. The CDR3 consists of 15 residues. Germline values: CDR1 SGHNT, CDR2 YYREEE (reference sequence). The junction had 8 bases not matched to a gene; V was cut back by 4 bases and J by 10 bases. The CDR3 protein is CASSQRTSGRGEQFF. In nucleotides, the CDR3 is TGTGCCAGCAGCCAAAGGACTAGCGGGAGAGGAGAGCAGTTCTTC.

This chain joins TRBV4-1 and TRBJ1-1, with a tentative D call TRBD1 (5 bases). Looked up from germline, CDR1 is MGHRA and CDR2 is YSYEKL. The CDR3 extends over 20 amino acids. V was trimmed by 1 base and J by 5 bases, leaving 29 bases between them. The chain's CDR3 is CASSQGFVPGTTPWKTEAFF. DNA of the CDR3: TGCGCCAGCAGCCAAGGCTTCGTTCCCGGGACCACCCCTTGGAAGACTGAAGCTTTCTTT.

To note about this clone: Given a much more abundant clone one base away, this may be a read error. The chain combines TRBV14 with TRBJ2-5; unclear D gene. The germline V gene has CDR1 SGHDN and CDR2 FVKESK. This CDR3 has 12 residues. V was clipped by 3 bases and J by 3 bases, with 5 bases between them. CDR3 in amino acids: CASSHNEETQYF. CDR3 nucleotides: TGTGCCAGCAGCCATAATGAAGAGACCCAGTACTTC. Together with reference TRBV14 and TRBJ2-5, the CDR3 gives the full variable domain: EAGVTQFPSHSVIEKGQTVTLRCDPISGHDNLYWYRRVMGKEIKFLLHFVKESKQDESGMPNNRFLAERTGGTYSTLKVQPAELEDSGVYFCASSHNEETQYFGPGTRLLVL.

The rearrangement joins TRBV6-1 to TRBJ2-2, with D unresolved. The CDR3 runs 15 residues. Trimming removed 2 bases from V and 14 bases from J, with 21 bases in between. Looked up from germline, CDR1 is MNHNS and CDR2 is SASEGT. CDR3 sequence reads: CASSEQWTENTGLFF. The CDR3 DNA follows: TGTGCCAGCAGTGAACAATGGACGGAGAACACCGGTCTGTTTTTT.

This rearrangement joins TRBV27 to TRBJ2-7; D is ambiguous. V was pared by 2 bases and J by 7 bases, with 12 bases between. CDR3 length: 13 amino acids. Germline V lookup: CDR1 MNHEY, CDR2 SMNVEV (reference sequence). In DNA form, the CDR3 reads TGTGCCAGCAGTTTAGACCCCCGGGTTGAGCAGTACTTC. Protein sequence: CASSLDPRVEQYF.